This T cell receptor (beta chain) is drawn from a study of T cell changes during pregnancy in multiple sclerosis. Sequencing used immunoSEQ multiplex PCR; TCRdb keeps in-frame clones, though not all of them. This sample carries 50,000 to 65,000 clones, roughly 88% of them seen once, and the ten largest clones take approximately 1.6%. This CDR3 spans 15 amino acids. The V and J ends lost 3 bases and 9 bases, in that order; junction bases with no gene match: 9. Germline V gene data show CDR1 as MRHNA and CDR2 as SNTAGT. The gene calls are TRBV6-4 and TRBJ2-1, with 9 nucleotides matching TRBD2. This receptor was taken from a female donor with multiple sclerosis, enrolled in a pregnancy study. The material was peripheral blood, obtained in the first trimester of pregnancy. Here the CDR3 DNA reads TGTGCCAGCAGTGAAAGAGTAGCGGGGGCCTTTGAGCAGTTCTTC. This translates into CASSERVAGAFEQFF.